One sample yielded the 8 T cell receptor beta chains listed below, sequenced in a study of shared clonotypes between healthy human individuals. The repertoire was sequenced with immunoSEQ multiplex PCR; TCRdb's copy has only in-frame clones and lacks some. The sample yields over a million clones, around 76% seen once. Sample: memory CD4+ T cells sorted from blood. Subset in this sample: CD45RA-negative fraction. Every receptor here comes from a man younger than 35 in good health.

The J gene is TRBJ1-1, the V gene TRBV7-2; D is undetermined. The CDR3 is 17 residues long. Trimming removed 0 bases from V and 7 bases from J, with 21 bases in between. CDR1 and CDR2 (germline): SGHTA, FQGNSA. The CDR3 region is CASSLAVQTPRSGEAFF. The CDR3 DNA sequence: TGTGCCAGCAGCTTAGCGGTACAGACCCCTAGGAGTGGTGAAGCTTTCTTT.

The chain uses TRBV19 and TRBJ1-3; TRBD1 matches 8 bases. The V and J ends lost 3 bases and 7 bases, in that order; junction bases with no gene match: 8. This CDR3 is 15 amino acids long. Looked up from germline, CDR1 is LNHDA and CDR2 is SQIVND (reference sequence). The CDR3 nucleotides are TGTGCCAGTAGTATTTCCAGGGGGCGCGGGAACACCATATATTTT. Residues: CASSISRGRGNTIYF.

The gene calls are TRBV6-6 and TRBJ2-7; D call uncertain. The CDR3 runs 15 residues. The V end lost 1 base, the J end lost 1 base, and 11 bases lay between the germline ends. CDR1 MNHNY and CDR2 SVGAGI come from the germline V gene (reference sequence). The CDR3 sequence: CASSYFTARSYEQYF. In DNA, the CDR3 is TGTGCCAGCAGTTACTTTACAGCGAGGTCCTACGAGCAGTACTTC.

To note about this clone: Other DNA sequences of this sample code for an identical CDR3. V gene TRBV7-6 combines with J gene TRBJ2-3; no firm D call. Looked up from germline, CDR1 is SGHVS and CDR2 is FNYEAQ. Trimming left V 0 bases short and J 0 bases short, with 4 bases between. The CDR3 covers 14 residues. The CDR3 loop is CASSLAGSTDTQYF. As DNA, the CDR3 is TGTGCCAGCAGCTTAGCGGGGAGCACAGATACGCAGTATTTT.

V and J are TRBV7-8 and TRBJ1-5; the D is unclear. The CDR3 spans 13 residues. V lost 2 bases to trimming and J lost 5 bases, with 7 bases between them. Germline loops: CDR1 SGHVS, CDR2 FQNEAQ. The CDR3 coding sequence is TGTGCCAGCAGCTTAAATGCGGATCAGCCCCAGCATTTT. This translates into CASSLNADQPQHF.

This clone was counted a single time. The chain joins TRBV14 to TRBJ1-6; D is unresolved. Trimming removed 4 bases from V and 13 bases from J, with 20 bases in between. The V gene's germline CDR1 is SGHDN and CDR2 FVKESK. The CDR3 loop spans 15 amino acids. CDR3 sequence reads: CASSPSGGPQAPLHF. DNA of the CDR3: TGTGCCAGCAGCCCCTCCGGCGGTCCCCAGGCGCCCCTCCACTTT.

V and J are TRBV4-1 and TRBJ2-5; D is undetermined. The DNA end lines up better with TRBJ2-7; the J call may be wrong. Germline V lookup: CDR1 MGHRA, CDR2 YSYEKL. The CDR3 covers 14 residues. The CDR3 protein is CASRIAPSSYEQYF. As DNA, the CDR3 is TGCGCCAGCAGGATAGCCCCGAGCTCCTACGAGCAGTACTTC.

The chain uses TRBV27 and TRBJ1-2; weak D call: TRBD1 (5 bases). CDR1 and CDR2 from the germline V gene are MNHEY and SMNVEV (reference sequence). The CDR3 length is 14 residues. Trimming took 1 base from V and 2 from J, leaving 8 bases between them. CDR3 residues: CASSLWGGNYGYTF. CDR3 bases: TGTGCCAGCAGTTTATGGGGCGGAAACTATGGCTACACCTTC.